The 8 T cell receptor beta chains below all came from one sample that was sequenced in a study of T cells after yellow fever vaccination. TCRdb passed the 5' RACE reads through MiXCR, listing each CDR3 protein once. This repertoire shows hundreds of thousands of distinct CDR3 sequences, about a sixth found once; its top ten account for 17%. The sequenced sample was PBMCs, obtained 5 to 6 days after the first yellow fever vaccination. These receptor sequences come from a man between 18 and 35 years old who received the YFV17D yellow fever vaccine.

At least ten counts were recorded for this clonotype. The rearrangement links TRBV4-1 to TRBJ2-1; 13 bases line up with TRBD2. The ends lost 4 bases at V and 8 bases at J; junction bases unmatched: 5. This CDR3 contains 15 residues. Germline V gene lookup returns CDR1 MGHRA and CDR2 YSYEKL. The CDR3 DNA reads as TGCGCCAGCAGCCCGACTAGCGGGGGGCGGGATGAGCAGTTCTTC. Translating gives CASSPTSGGRDEQFF.

This clonotype was observed a few times. The V call is TRBV9, the J call TRBJ2-2; 8 bases line up with TRBD1. CDR1 and CDR2 from the germline V gene are SGDLS and YYNGEE. Germline trimming cut 4 bases from V and 4 bases from J; bases unmatched to any gene: 3. This CDR3 comprises 14 residues. CDR3 sequence reads: CASSKGQGTGELFF. CDR3 bases: TGTGCCAGCAGCAAAGGACAGGGCACCGGGGAGCTGTTTTTT.

This clonotype was seen a handful of times. This chain uses TRBV29-1 with TRBJ1-1, with D hard to call. This CDR3 has 13 residues. Per the germline V gene, CDR1 is SQVTM and CDR2 is ANQGSEA. V was pared by 1 base and J by 1 base, with 7 bases between. CDR3 nucleotide sequence: TGCAGCGTTGAAGTAGCCAGGAACACTGAAGCTTTCTTT. Translating it yields CSVEVARNTEAFF.

The table lists this clonotype with a few counts. The chain recombines TRBV5-1 with TRBJ2-3; D is ambiguous. Trimming took off 7 bases at V and 5 bases at J, with 11 bases between the two ends. Germline CDR1 and CDR2: SGHRS and YFSETQ. The CDR3 sequence is 12 residues long. CDR3 region: CASGVSGDTQYF. The CDR3 DNA sequence: TGCGCCAGCGGGGTATCGGGAGATACGCAGTATTTT.

This rearrangement joins TRBV7-3 to TRBJ2-1; a weak D match, TRBD1 (6 bases). V gave up 0 bases and J gave up 5 bases, with 17 bases separating them. Germline V gene sequence: CDR1 SGHTA, CDR2 FQGTGA. The CDR3 totals 17 residues. The CDR3, as DNA: TGTGCCAGCAGCTTAACCCTCAGGGGAATTAACAACAATGAGCAGTTCTTC. It translates to CASSLTLRGINNNEQFF.

This clonotype was detected only a few times. The V gene is TRBV5-1, the J gene TRBJ2-5; 9 nucleotides match TRBD2. V dropped 7 bases and J dropped 4; count of bases not matched to a gene: 5. The CDR3 is 13 residues long. CDR1 is SGHRS, CDR2 YFSETQ, per germline. The CDR3: CASAGGSGETQYF. The CDR3 DNA reads TGCGCCAGCGCGGGGGGGTCGGGAGAGACCCAGTACTTC.

This clonotype was seen more than once but under ten times. This sequence joins TRBV5-1 and TRBJ2-7, with D unclear. Germline V gives CDR1 SGHRS, CDR2 YFSETQ. V shed 0 bases and J shed 1 base, with 8 bases lying between them. This CDR3 comprises 14 residues. This chain's CDR3 is CASSLDAQSYEQYF. DNA for the CDR3: TGCGCCAGCAGCTTGGATGCACAGTCCTACGAGCAGTACTTC.

This chain links TRBV23-1 with TRBJ2-1; the D gene is possibly TRBD2 (6 bases). TRBV23-1 belongs to the ORF category, with a function that is uncertain. V gave up 2 bases and J gave up 9 bases, with 17 bases separating them. The CDR3 spans 15 residues. As DNA, the CDR3 is TGCGCCAGCAGTCAACCGGGGAGGTGGCAGGGTGAGCAGTTCTTC. It is translated as CASSQPGRWQGEQFF.